This entry lists 16 T cell receptor beta chains sequenced from one sample in a study of cytomegalovirus exposure and HLA in healthy donors. PCR primers comprised 60 Vbeta and 13 Jbeta primers. Here immunoSEQ multiplex PCR was the method, and the copy in TCRdb shows in-frame clones only, minus some. This sample yields about 100,000 clones, of which 82% are seen a single time; 2.7% belongs to the top ten. The sample consisted of PBMCs. Source of these receptors: a man aged 30 to 39 in good health and CMV-seropositive.

The gene calls are TRBV6-1 and TRBJ1-5; maybe TRBD1 (5 bases). The CDR3 is 13 amino acids. Per germline, CDR1 MNHNS and CDR2 SASEGT. Trimming took off 4 bases at V and 7 bases at J, with 11 bases between the two ends. CDR3 residues: CASSAQGGQPQHF. The CDR3 nucleotides are TGTGCCAGCAGTGCCCAGGGAGGCCAGCCCCAGCATTTT.

The gene calls are TRBV29-1 and TRBJ2-2; 7 nucleotides align to TRBD2. V was clipped by 6 bases and J by 1 base; unmatched bases: 5. The CDR3 extends over 14 amino acids. The germline CDR1 and CDR2 sequences are SQVTM and ANQGSEA. The CDR3 DNA is TGCAGCGTCAGGGACTACCGGAACACCGGGGAGCTGTTTTTT. Translated: CSVRDYRNTGELFF.

This chain links TRBV15 with TRBJ2-5, with D maybe TRBD1 (6 bases). Germline V gives CDR1 LNHNV, CDR2 YYDKDF (reference sequence). V lost 0 bases to trimming and J lost 5 bases, with 16 bases between them. The CDR3 covers 16 residues. The CDR3 spells CATSRDIRGSGETQYF. CDR3 nucleotides: TGTGCCACCAGCAGAGATATAAGGGGGTCTGGGGAGACCCAGTACTTC.

This chain connects TRBV11-3 to TRBJ1-1; D may be TRBD1 (5 bases). CDR1 SGHNT and CDR2 YENEEA come from the germline V gene. The ends were cut back, 5 bases at V and 5 bases at J, with 18 bases in the middle. The CDR3 loop spans 15 amino acids. CDR3 protein: CASSPPGGPETEAFF. CDR3 bases: TGTGCCAGCAGCCCACCGGGGGGTCCTGAAACTGAAGCTTTCTTT.

The chain uses TRBV11-2 and TRBJ1-2, with D perhaps matching TRBD1 (5 bases). The CDR3 is made up of 16 amino acids. V was shortened by 5 bases and J by 0 bases, with 16 bases between the two germline ends. Germline assignment: CDR1 SGHAT and CDR2 FQNNGV. For the CDR3, the DNA is TGTGCCAGCAGCCGACCCGGACACCAAGCTAACTATGGCTACACCTTC. Its translation is CASSRPGHQANYGYTF.

The chain carries TRBV2 and TRBJ1-2; TRBD1 agrees at 7 bases. Trimming cost V 5 bases and J 2 bases; bases outside gene matches: 2. CDR1 and CDR2 from the germline V gene are SNHLY and FYNNEI. CDR3 size: 13 residues. The CDR3 protein is CASSKQGNYGYTF. The CDR3 DNA sequence: TGTGCCAGCAGTAAACAGGGGAACTATGGCTACACCTTC. Complete variable domain (other parts from reference TRBV2 and TRBJ1-2): EPEVTQTPSHQVTQMGQEVILRCVPISNHLYFYWYRQILGQKVEFLVSFYNNEISEKSEIFDDQFSVERPDGSNFTLKIRSTKLEDSAMYFCASSKQGNYGYTFGSGTRLTVV.

This clone came up once. The CDR3 bases are TGTGCCTGGATCGACAGCGCGAATAGCAATCAGCCCCAGCATTTT. This translates into CAWIDSANSNQPQHF. This chain uses TRBV30 with TRBJ1-5, with TRBD1 as a possible D gene (5 bases). In germline, CDR1 is GTSNPN, CDR2 SVGIG (reference sequence). This CDR3 is 15 amino acids long. Trimming pared 4 bases from V and 0 bases from J, leaving 13 bases between.

The chain joins TRBV5-1 to TRBJ2-7; TRBD1 matches 7 bases. The V segment lost 5 bases and the J segment 0 bases; nucleotides outside the gene matches: 8. CDR3 length: 15 residues. Germline V gene lookup returns CDR1 SGHRS and CDR2 YFSETQ. CDR3 in amino acids: CASRGTEYLSYEQYF. CDR3 nucleotide sequence: TGCGCCAGCAGAGGGACAGAATATCTCTCCTACGAGCAGTACTTC.

This chain joins TRBV9 and TRBJ2-2; D may be TRBD2 (6 bases). V lost 0 bases and J lost 0, with 12 bases in between. The CDR3 is made up of 17 amino acids. Germline loops: CDR1 SGDLS, CDR2 YYNGEE. CDR3 protein: CASSVAEEGSNTGELFF. As DNA, the CDR3 is TGTGCCAGCAGCGTAGCTGAGGAGGGATCGAACACCGGGGAGCTGTTTTTT.

CDR3 in DNA: TGTGCCAGCAGTCCCTGGCAGGTAACGAACACTGAAGCTTTCTTT. It codes for CASSPWQVTNTEAFF. J is TRBJ1-1 and V is TRBV6-5; D unresolved. The CDR3 loop spans 15 amino acids. Trimming left V 5 bases short and J 1 base short, with 14 bases between. From germline, CDR1 is MNHEY and CDR2 SVGAGI.

The V and J genes are TRBV7-8 and TRBJ2-1; 8 positions match TRBD2. This CDR3 is 15 amino acids long. V lost 5 bases and J lost 7; bases outside the gene matches: 10. CDR1 and CDR2 from the germline V gene are SGHVS and FQNEAQ. The CDR3: CASSPGLGFVNEQFF. Written as DNA, the CDR3 is TGTGCCAGCAGCCCGGGACTAGGATTTGTAAATGAGCAGTTCTTC.

This chain's CDR3 is CASSDLGQDHSYEQYF. In DNA form, the CDR3 reads TGTGCCAGCAGTGACCTCGGACAGGACCACTCCTACGAGCAGTACTTC. The gene calls are TRBV6-1 and TRBJ2-5; 7 positions agree with TRBD1. Near its end, the DNA agrees better with TRBJ2-7, so the J call may be wrong. The CDR3 covers 16 residues. The V gene's germline CDR1 is MNHNS and CDR2 SASEGT.

This clone was counted a single time. J is TRBJ1-1 and V is TRBV6-5, with D possibly being TRBD1 (5 bases). The CDR3 extends over 15 amino acids. Germline CDR1 and CDR2: MNHEY and SVGAGI. V lost 7 bases, J lost 1 base, and 16 bases lay in between. Written as DNA, the CDR3 is TGTGCCAGCACCCGGGCAGGGTATACGAACACTGAAGCTTTCTTT. The encoded protein is CASTRAGYTNTEAFF.

The gene calls are TRBV7-9 and TRBJ2-4, with no clear D. The ends were cut back, 5 bases at V and 7 bases at J, with 18 bases in the middle. This CDR3 contains 15 residues. Germline lookup yields CDR1 SEHNR and CDR2 FQNEAQ (reference sequence). The CDR3 nucleotides are TGTGCCAGCAGCCCAGCCGGGTCCTTAATGAACATTCAGTACTTC. Its protein is CASSPAGSLMNIQYF.

J is TRBJ1-2 and V is TRBV5-1; 9 positions agree with TRBD1. J lost 8 bases, V lost 1 base, and 6 bases had no gene match. Germline CDR1 and CDR2: SGHRS and YFSETQ. This CDR3 comprises 14 residues. The CDR3 protein is CASSLPSGQGGYTF. The DNA of the CDR3 is TGCGCCAGCAGCTTGCCCTCCGGACAGGGGGGCTACACCTTC.

The chain joins TRBV15 to TRBJ1-5; D remains unclear. Germline V lookup: CDR1 LNHNV, CDR2 YYDKDF (reference sequence). This CDR3 region has 13 residues. Trimming cost V 0 bases and J 5 bases, with 5 bases left between them. CDR3 sequence (DNA): TGTGCCACCAGCAGAGAGGCCGATCAGCCCCAGCATTTT. Its protein is CATSREADQPQHF. Together with reference TRBV15 and TRBJ1-5, the CDR3 gives the full variable domain: DAMVIQNPRYQVTQFGKPVTLSCSQTLNHNVMYWYQQKSSQAPKLLFHYYDKDFNNEADTPDNFQSRRPNTSFCFLDIRSPGLGDTAMYLCATSREADQPQHFGDGTRLSIL.